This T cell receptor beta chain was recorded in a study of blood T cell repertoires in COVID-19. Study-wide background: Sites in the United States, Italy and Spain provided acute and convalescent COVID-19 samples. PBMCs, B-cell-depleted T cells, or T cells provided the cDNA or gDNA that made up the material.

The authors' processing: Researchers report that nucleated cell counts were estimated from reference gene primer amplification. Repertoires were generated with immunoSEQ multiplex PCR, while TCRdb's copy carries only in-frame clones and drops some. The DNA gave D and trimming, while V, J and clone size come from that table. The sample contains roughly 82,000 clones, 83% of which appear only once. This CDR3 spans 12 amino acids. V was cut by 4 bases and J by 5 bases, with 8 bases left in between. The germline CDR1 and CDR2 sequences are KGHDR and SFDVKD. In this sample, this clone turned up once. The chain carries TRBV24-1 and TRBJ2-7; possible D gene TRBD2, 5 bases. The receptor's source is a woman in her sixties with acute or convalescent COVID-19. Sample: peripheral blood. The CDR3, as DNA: TGTGCCACCAGTGAAGAGGGTCACGAGCAGTACTTC. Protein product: CATSEEGHEQYF.